A few counts support the clone carrying this TCR beta chain. Its antigen is as yet unknown. Baseline was the first blood sampling point, followed by cycle 4 day 1 and cycle 7 day 1. The sample originates from a study of OX40 agonist ivuxolimab in advanced cancers. Study background: Dose-escalation patients' cancers were hepatocellular carcinoma, melanoma, renal cell or head and neck cancer. Study-level results: At 0.1 to 3.0 mg/kg, clonal expansion of CD4+ and CD8+ blood T cells had occurred by week 6.

From germline, CDR1 is SGHKS and CDR2 YYEKEE (reference sequence). The germline V and J ends were trimmed by 2 bases and 8 bases, with 11 bases remaining between them. This CDR3 spans 13 amino acids. Repertoires were generated with immunoSEQ multiplex PCR, while TCRdb's copy carries only in-frame clones and drops some. The data hold just under 20,000 clones, with approximately 84% observed a single time. The sequence was obtained from an adult with an advanced solid tumor such as melanoma, head and neck, liver or kidney cancer. The gene calls are TRBV5-5 and TRBJ2-1; D assignment may be TRBD1 or TRBD2 (5 bases each). The sequencing used CD4+ or CD8+ T cells sorted from blood, collected in a trial of the OX40 agonist ivuxolimab. This CDR3 reads CASSFQGDDEQFF. CDR3 DNA: TGTGCCAGCAGCTTCCAGGGAGATGATGAGCAGTTCTTC.